This is a list of T cell receptor beta chains from one sample in a study of blood T cell repertoires in COVID-19. Only in-frame clones appear in the TCRdb table, and some are missing; sequencing was by immunoSEQ multiplex PCR. The sample has roughly 140,000 clones; about 89% are singletons. Sequencing was done on a sample of PBMCs or T cells enriched from blood (not recorded which). All receptors derive from a man in his sixties who had recovered from COVID-19. The CDR3 runs from the conserved cysteine through the conserved F or W. A D gene is named only where the DNA matches it firmly.

V: TRBV7-9; D: .; J: TRBJ1-1; DNA: TGTGCCAGCAGCCCGACAGGGAACACTGAAGCTTTCTTT; CDR3: CASSPTGNTEAFF
V: TRBV2; D: .; J: TRBJ1-2; DNA: TGTGCCACGGAGACAGGCTATGGCTACACCTTC; CDR3: CATETGYGYTF
V: TRBV29-1; D: .; J: TRBJ2-1; DNA: TGCAGCGTTGATTGGGGAGGCTCCTACAATGAGCAGTTCTTC; CDR3: CSVDWGGSYNEQFF
V: TRBV11-2; D: TRBD1; J: TRBJ1-2; DNA: TGTGCCAGCAGCTTAGTGATTTGGGACAGGGTGGGCTACACCTTC; CDR3: CASSLVIWDRVGYTF
V: TRBV19; D: TRBD1; J: TRBJ1-2; DNA: TGTGCCAGTAGTTCTGGGACAGGGATCCGCTATGGCTACACCTTC; CDR3: CASSSGTGIRYGYTF
V: TRBV27; D: TRBD2; J: TRBJ2-7; DNA: TGTGCCAGCAGTCCCCCTCTCCCCACTAGCGGGAGGGTTACCTACGAGCAGTACTTC; CDR3: CASSPPLPTSGRVTYEQYF
V: TRBV6-1; D: .; J: TRBJ1-2; DNA: TGTGCCAGCAGTGAAGCGAAGGGGGGCTACACCTTC; CDR3: CASSEAKGGYTF
V: TRBV5-6; D: .; J: TRBJ1-2; DNA: TGTGCCAGCAGCCCACTGGGACTGACGAATCCGAACTATGGCTACACCTTC; CDR3: CASSPLGLTNPNYGYTF
V: TRBV6-5; D: .; J: TRBJ2-1; DNA: TGTGCCAGCAGTTACTCGCGAGGGATTAAGCAGTTCTTC; CDR3: CASSYSRGIKQFF
V: TRBV7-8; D: TRBD1; J: TRBJ2-7; DNA: TGTGCCAGCAGCCGCACCCGACAGGGCTCCTACGAGCAGTACTTC; CDR3: CASSRTRQGSYEQYF
V: TRBV12-2; D: .; J: TRBJ2-2; DNA: TGTGCAAGTCGCTTAGGACAGGGGAACACCGGGGAGCTGTTTTTT; CDR3: CASRLGQGNTGELFF
V: TRBV28; D: TRBD1; J: TRBJ1-4; DNA: TGTGCCAGCAGTGGACAGGAAAGTTTGAAGAAAAAACTGTTTTTT; CDR3: CASSGQESLKKKLFF
V: TRBV19; D: .; J: TRBJ2-1; DNA: TGTGCCAGTAGTATCCCTAGCCGATTCTCCTACAATGAGCAGTTCTTC; CDR3: CASSIPSRFSYNEQFF
V: TRBV14; D: .; J: TRBJ1-5; DNA: TGTGCCAGCAGCCAAACCGGAGGCCAGCCCCAGCATTTT; CDR3: CASSQTGGQPQHF
V: TRBV11-2; D: TRBD2; J: TRBJ2-7; DNA: TGTGCCAGCAGTAGGGCGCGGGAGACCGGCGAGCAGTACTTC; CDR3: CASSRARETGEQYF
V: TRBV3-1/TRBV3-2; D: TRBD1; J: TRBJ2-2; DNA: TGTGCCAGCGTCGGGACAGGGGGCACCGGGGAGCTGTTTTTT; CDR3: CASVGTGGTGELFF
V: TRBV7-3; D: .; J: TRBJ2-7; DNA: TGTGCCAGCAGCTTAGTGGCGGGAACTGAGCAGTACTTC; CDR3: CASSLVAGTEQYF
V: TRBV2; D: TRBD1; J: TRBJ1-1; DNA: TGTGCCAGCAGTAGACAGGGAGCTGAAGCTTTCTTT; CDR3: CASSRQGAEAFF
V: TRBV6-2/TRBV6-3; D: TRBD2; J: TRBJ2-1; DNA: TGTGCCAGCAGTCCGCTCCTAGCGGGAAGCTCCTACAATGAGCAGTTCTTC; CDR3: CASSPLLAGSSYNEQFF
V: TRBV3-1/TRBV3-2; D: .; J: TRBJ1-3; DNA: TGTGCCAGCAGCGAAACAGGCAGCTCTGGAAACACCATATATTTT; CDR3: CASSETGSSGNTIYF
V: TRBV9; D: .; J: TRBJ1-5; DNA: TGTGCCAGCAGCGCCACAGGGAATCAGCCCCAGCATTTT; CDR3: CASSATGNQPQHF
V: TRBV19; D: TRBD2; J: TRBJ2-3; DNA: TGTGCCAGTAGTATCCCTAGCGGGGGGGCGTCAGATACGCAGTATTTT; CDR3: CASSIPSGGASDTQYF